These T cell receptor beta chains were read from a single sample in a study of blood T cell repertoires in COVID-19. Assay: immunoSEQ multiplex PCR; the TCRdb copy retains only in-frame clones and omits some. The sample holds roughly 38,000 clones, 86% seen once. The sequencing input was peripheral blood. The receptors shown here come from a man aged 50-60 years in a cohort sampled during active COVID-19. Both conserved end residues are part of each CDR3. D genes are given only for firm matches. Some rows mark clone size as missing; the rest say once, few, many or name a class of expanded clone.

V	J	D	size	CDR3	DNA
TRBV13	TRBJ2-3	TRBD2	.	CASSSWTSGGTDTQYF	TGTGCCAGCAGCTCCTGGACTAGCGGGGGAACAGATACGCAGTATTTT
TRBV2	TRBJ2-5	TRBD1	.	CASSPDRGPAAQYF	TGTGCCAGCAGCCCGGACAGGGGCCCTGCGGCCCAGTACTTC
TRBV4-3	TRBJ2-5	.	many	CASSQDRRLETQYF	TGCGCCAGCAGCCAAGATCGCCGGTTAGAGACCCAGTACTTC
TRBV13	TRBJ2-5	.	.	CASSQTGFGETQYF	TGTGCCAGCAGCCAAACAGGGTTTGGGGAGACCCAGTACTTC
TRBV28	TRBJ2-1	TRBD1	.	CASSFLQGADEQFF	TGTGCCAGCAGTTTTCTACAGGGGGCGGATGAGCAGTTCTTC
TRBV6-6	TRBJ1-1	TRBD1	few	CASRLGQGGTEAFF	TGTGCCAGCAGGCTGGGACAGGGGGGAACTGAAGCTTTCTTT
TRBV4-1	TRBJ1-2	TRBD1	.	CASSQGQGGFINGYTF	TGCGCCAGCAGCCAAGGACAGGGGGGTTTCATCAATGGCTACACCTTC
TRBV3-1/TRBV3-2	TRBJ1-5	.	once	CASSQGGGVVSNQPQHF	TGTGCCAGCAGCCAGGGTGGAGGGGTTGTTAGCAATCAGCCCCAGCATTTT
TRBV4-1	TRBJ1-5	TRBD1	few	CASSQASRQGAQPQHF	TGCGCCAGCAGCCAAGCTTCCCGACAGGGCGCTCAGCCCCAGCATTTT
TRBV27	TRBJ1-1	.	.	CASSLSIFPGSVTEAFF	TGTGCCAGCAGTTTATCGATTTTTCCGGGTTCTGTGACTGAAGCTTTCTTT
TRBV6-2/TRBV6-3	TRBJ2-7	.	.	CASTPGAYEQYF	TGTGCCAGCACCCCCGGGGCCTACGAGCAGTACTTC
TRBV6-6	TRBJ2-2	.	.	CASNDRNTGELFF	TGTGCCAGTAACGACAGGAACACCGGGGAGCTGTTTTTT
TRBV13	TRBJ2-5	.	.	CASSWIQGAHQETQYF	TGTGCCAGCAGCTGGATACAGGGCGCCCACCAAGAGACCCAGTACTTC
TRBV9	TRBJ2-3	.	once	CASSRGGTDTQYF	TGTGCCAGCAGCCGCGGGGGCACAGATACGCAGTATTTT
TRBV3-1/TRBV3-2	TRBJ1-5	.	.	CASSQGVNSNQPQHF	TGTGCCAGCAGCCAGGGAGTGAATAGCAATCAGCCCCAGCATTTT
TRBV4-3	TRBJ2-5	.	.	CASISYAETQYF	TGCGCCAGCATCTCCTACGCGGAGACCCAGTACTTC
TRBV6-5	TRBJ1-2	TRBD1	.	CASSYSPAGQVYGYTF	TGTGCCAGCAGTTACTCCCCGGCGGGACAGGTCTATGGCTACACCTTC
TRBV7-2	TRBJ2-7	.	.	CASSSPGEDYEQYF	TGTGCCAGCAGCTCACCGGGGGAGGACTACGAGCAGTACTTC
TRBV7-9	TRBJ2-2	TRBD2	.	CASRGRDYTGELFF	TGTGCCAGCAGGGGGAGGGATTACACCGGGGAGCTGTTTTTT
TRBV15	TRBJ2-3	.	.	CATSGQVRESLTDTQYF	TGTGCCACCAGCGGTCAGGTCCGGGAGTCGCTCACAGATACGCAGTATTTT
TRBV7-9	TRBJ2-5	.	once	CASSPPVTGQETQYF	TGTGCCAGCAGCCCGCCCGTAACAGGGCAGGAGACCCAGTACTTC
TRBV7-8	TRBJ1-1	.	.	CASTLGGGNTEAFF	TGTGCCAGCACCCTGGGTGGAGGAAACACTGAAGCTTTCTTT
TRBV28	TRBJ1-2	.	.	CASSSGEGVIWDYGYTF	TGTGCCAGCAGTTCCGGAGAGGGGGTTATTTGGGACTATGGCTACACCTTC
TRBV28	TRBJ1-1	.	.	CASRVEPEAFF	TGTGCCAGCCGGGTAGAGCCTGAAGCTTTCTTT
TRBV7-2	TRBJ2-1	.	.	CASSLAGGTYNEQFF	TGTGCCAGCAGCTTAGCGGGGGGTACCTACAATGAGCAGTTCTTC
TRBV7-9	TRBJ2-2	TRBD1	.	CASSRADRANTGELFF	TGTGCCAGCAGCCGAGCAGACAGGGCGAACACCGGGGAGCTGTTTTTT
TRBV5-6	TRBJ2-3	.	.	CASSLEQGGTDTQYF	TGTGCCAGCAGCTTAGAACAGGGTGGGACAGATACGCAGTATTTT
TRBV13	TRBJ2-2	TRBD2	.	CASSSRLAGHPNTGELFF	TGTGCCAGCAGCTCACGACTAGCGGGGCACCCAAACACCGGGGAGCTGTTTTTT
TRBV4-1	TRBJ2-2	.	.	CASSQEQGLNTGELFF	TGCGCCAGCAGCCAAGAGCAGGGACTGAACACCGGGGAGCTGTTTTTT
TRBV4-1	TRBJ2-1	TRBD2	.	CASSHAGRGGKAYNEQFF	TGCGCCAGCAGCCATGCCGGAAGGGGAGGGAAGGCCTACAATGAGCAGTTCTTC
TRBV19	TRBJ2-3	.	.	CASSIGRLASTDTQYF	TGTGCCAGTAGTATCGGAAGACTTGCTAGCACAGATACGCAGTATTTT
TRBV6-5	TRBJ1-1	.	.	CASPSTFEGTEAFF	TGTGCCAGCCCGTCGACGTTTGAGGGCACTGAAGCTTTCTTT
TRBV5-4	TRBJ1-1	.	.	CASSLDGRNTEAFF	TGTGCCAGCAGCTTGGATGGCAGGAACACTGAAGCTTTCTTT
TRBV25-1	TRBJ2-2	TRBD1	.	CASEDRNNTGELFF	TGTGCCAGCGAGGACAGGAACAACACCGGGGAGCTGTTTTTT
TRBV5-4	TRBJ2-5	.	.	CASSFDQAGLETQYF	TGTGCCAGCAGCTTTGATCAGGCGGGATTGGAGACCCAGTACTTC
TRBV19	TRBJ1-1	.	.	CASSIIDDRLFWGPMNTEAFF	TGTGCCAGTAGTATTATAGACGATCGTCTCTTCTGGGGCCCCATGAACACTGAAGCTTTCTTT
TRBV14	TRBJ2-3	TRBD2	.	CASSQEGEGRYTDTQYF	TGTGCCAGCAGCCAAGAGGGGGAGGGACGGTACACAGATACGCAGTATTTT
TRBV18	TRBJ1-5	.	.	CASSPPDGDQPQHF	TGTGCCAGCTCACCACCGGACGGGGATCAGCCCCAGCATTTT
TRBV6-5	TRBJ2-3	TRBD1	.	CASSTRGQSTDTQYF	TGTGCCAGCAGTACGAGGGGACAGTCCACAGATACGCAGTATTTT
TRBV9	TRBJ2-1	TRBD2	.	CASSGWEGQKNEQFF	TGTGCCAGCAGCGGATGGGAGGGCCAGAAAAATGAGCAGTTCTTC
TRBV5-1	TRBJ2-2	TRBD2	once	CASSYSGGEAGELFF	TGCGCCAGCAGCTATAGCGGGGGAGAGGCCGGGGAGCTGTTTTTT
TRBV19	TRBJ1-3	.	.	CASRRGGHAGNTIYF	TGTGCCAGTAGAAGGGGAGGACATGCTGGAAACACCATATATTTT
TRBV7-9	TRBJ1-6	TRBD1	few	CASSPGRGQATSPLHF	TGTGCCAGCAGCCCGGGTCGGGGACAGGCGACTTCACCCCTCCACTTT
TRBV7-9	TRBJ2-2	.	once	CASSLNRENTGELFF	TGTGCCAGCAGCTTAAACAGGGAGAACACCGGGGAGCTGTTTTTT
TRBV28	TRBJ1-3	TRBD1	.	CASSLTGTGALSGNTIYF	TGTGCCAGCAGTTTAACCGGGACAGGGGCACTCTCTGGAAACACCATATATTTT
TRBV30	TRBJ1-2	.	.	CAWSATVLANYGYTF	TGTGCCTGGAGCGCGACAGTGCTAGCTAACTATGGCTACACCTTC
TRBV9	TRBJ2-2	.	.	CASSVGGGATGELFF	TGTGCCAGCAGCGTAGGTGGGGGGGCGACCGGGGAGCTGTTTTTT
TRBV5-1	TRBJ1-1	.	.	CASSLEGQGSGTEAFF	TGCGCCAGCAGCTTGGAAGGGCAGGGGAGCGGAACTGAAGCTTTCTTT
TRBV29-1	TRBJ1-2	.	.	CSVTTGLRNYGYTF	TGCAGCGTGACTACAGGGTTACGTAACTATGGCTACACCTTC
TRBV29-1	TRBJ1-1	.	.	CSVERTVNTEAFF	TGCAGCGTCGAACGTACAGTGAACACTGAAGCTTTCTTT
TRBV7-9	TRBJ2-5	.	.	CASSLVSGPGTQYF	TGTGCCAGCAGCTTAGTCAGCGGGCCCGGGACCCAGTACTTC
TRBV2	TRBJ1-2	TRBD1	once	CASEDRADYGYTF	TGTGCCAGTGAGGACAGGGCTGACTATGGCTACACCTTC
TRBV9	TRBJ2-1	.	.	CASSPALTLQTVHNEQFF	TGTGCCAGCAGCCCTGCCCTCACGCTTCAGACAGTGCACAATGAGCAGTTCTTC
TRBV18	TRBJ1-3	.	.	CASSPGTPRGNTIYF	TGTGCCAGCTCACCAGGGACACCCCGTGGAAACACCATATATTTT
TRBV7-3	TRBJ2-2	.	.	CASSRDFWNTGELFF	TGTGCCAGCAGCCGGGACTTCTGGAACACCGGGGAGCTGTTTTTT
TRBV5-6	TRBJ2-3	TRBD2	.	CASSLAGGYTDTQYF	TGTGCCAGCAGCTTAGCGGGAGGGTACACAGATACGCAGTATTTT
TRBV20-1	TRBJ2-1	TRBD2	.	CSASDTSGRLNEQFF	TGCAGTGCTAGTGATACTAGCGGGAGGTTGAATGAGCAGTTCTTC
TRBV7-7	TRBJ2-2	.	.	CASSLRVGGELFF	TGTGCTAGCAGCCTCAGGGTCGGCGGGGAGCTGTTTTTT
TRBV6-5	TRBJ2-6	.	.	CASSSRGPGGANVLTF	TGTGCCAGCAGTTCCCGAGGCCCCGGCGGGGCCAACGTCCTGACTTTC